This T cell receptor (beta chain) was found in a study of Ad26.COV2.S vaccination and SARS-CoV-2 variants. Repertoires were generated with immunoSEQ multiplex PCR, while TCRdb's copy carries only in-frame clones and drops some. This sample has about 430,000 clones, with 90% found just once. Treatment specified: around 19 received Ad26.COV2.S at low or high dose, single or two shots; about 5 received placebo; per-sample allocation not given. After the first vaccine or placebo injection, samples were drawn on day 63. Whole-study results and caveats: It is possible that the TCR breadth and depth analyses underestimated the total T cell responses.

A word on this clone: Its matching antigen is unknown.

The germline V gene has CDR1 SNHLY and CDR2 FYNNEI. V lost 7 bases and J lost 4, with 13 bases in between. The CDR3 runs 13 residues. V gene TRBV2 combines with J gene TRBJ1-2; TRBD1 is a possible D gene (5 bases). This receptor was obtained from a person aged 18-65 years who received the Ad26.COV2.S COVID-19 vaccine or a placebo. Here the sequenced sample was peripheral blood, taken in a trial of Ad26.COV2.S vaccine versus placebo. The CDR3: CASNIGAIYGYTF. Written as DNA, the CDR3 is TGTGCCAGCAATATTGGGGCTATCTATGGCTACACCTTC. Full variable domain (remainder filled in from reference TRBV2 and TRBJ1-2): EPEVTQTPSHQVTQMGQEVILRCVPISNHLYFYWYRQILGQKVEFLVSFYNNEISEKSEIFDDQFSVERPDGSNFTLKIRSTKLEDSAMYFCASNIGAIYGYTFGSGTRLTVV.